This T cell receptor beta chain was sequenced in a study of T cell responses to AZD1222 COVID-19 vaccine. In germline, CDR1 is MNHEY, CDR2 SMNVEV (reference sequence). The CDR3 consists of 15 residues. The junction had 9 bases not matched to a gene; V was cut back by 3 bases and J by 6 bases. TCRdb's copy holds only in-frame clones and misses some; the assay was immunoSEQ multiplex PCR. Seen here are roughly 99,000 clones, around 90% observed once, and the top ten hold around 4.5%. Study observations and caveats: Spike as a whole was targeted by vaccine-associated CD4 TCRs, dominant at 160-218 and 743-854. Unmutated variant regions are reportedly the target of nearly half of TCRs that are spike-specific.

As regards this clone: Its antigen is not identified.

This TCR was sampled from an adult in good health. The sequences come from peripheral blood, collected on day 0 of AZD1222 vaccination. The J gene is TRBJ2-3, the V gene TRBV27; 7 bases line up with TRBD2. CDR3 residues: CASSLFAGVSDTQYF. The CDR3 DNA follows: TGTGCCAGCAGTTTGTTTGCGGGAGTGTCCGATACGCAGTATTTT.